The 25 T cell receptor beta chains below come from one sample, sequenced in a study of blood T cell repertoires in COVID-19. Data came from immunoSEQ multiplex PCR; TCRdb stores just in-frame clones and leaves some out. Of roughly 60,000 clones listed, over 75% are singletons. Material: peripheral blood. The origin of the receptors is a man aged 50-60 years with active COVID-19.

This chain uses TRBV7-8 with TRBJ1-5; 7 nucleotides line up with TRBD1. Germline lookup yields CDR1 SGHVS and CDR2 FQNEAQ. V lost 5 bases and J lost 0; bases outside the gene matches: 7. The CDR3 sequence is 16 residues long. The CDR3 spells CASSVTGMYSNQPQHF. DNA of the CDR3: TGTGCCAGCAGCGTGACAGGGATGTATAGCAATCAGCCCCAGCATTTT.

The chain joins TRBV9 to TRBJ2-1; D gene ambiguous. There are 13 residues in the CDR3. Trimming pared 0 bases from V and 7 bases from J, leaving 8 bases between. The V gene's germline CDR1 is SGDLS and CDR2 YYNGEE. This CDR3 reads CASSVATGNEQFF. DNA for the CDR3: TGTGCCAGCAGCGTAGCTACCGGGAATGAGCAGTTCTTC.

The chain combines TRBV27 with TRBJ1-2, with 9 bases aligning to TRBD1. Germline V gene lookup returns CDR1 MNHEY and CDR2 SMNVEV (reference sequence). The length of the CDR3 is 13 residues. The V and J ends lost 6 bases and 7 bases, in that order; junction bases with no gene match: 6. CDR3 nucleotide sequence: TGTGCCAGCAGGTACCGGGACAGGGCTGGCTACACCTTC. It codes for CASRYRDRAGYTF.

This chain joins TRBV15 and TRBJ2-7, with 9 bases identical to TRBD1. This CDR3 is built from 14 residues. CDR1 and CDR2 from the germline V gene are LNHNV and YYDKDF (reference sequence). Losses at the gene ends were 4 bases for V and 2 bases for J; bases not matched to a gene: 3. CDR3 loop: CATSKDRGPYEQYF. CDR3 DNA: TGTGCCACCAGCAAGGACAGGGGCCCCTACGAGCAGTACTTC.

The rearrangement links TRBV7-9 to TRBJ1-2, with TRBD1 as a possible D gene (5 bases). V was clipped by 5 bases and J by 6 bases, with 13 bases between them. This CDR3 contains 13 residues. Germline V gives CDR1 SEHNR, CDR2 FQNEAQ (reference sequence). Here the CDR3 DNA reads TGTGCCAGCAGCCTAGGCGGGGCCCATGGCTACACCTTC. This encodes CASSLGGAHGYTF.

V usage is TRBV5-1 and J usage is TRBJ1-1; 7 bases fit TRBD1. The CDR3 runs to 15 residues. The germline V gene has CDR1 SGHRS and CDR2 YFSETQ. The V and J ends lost 4 bases and 5 bases, in that order; junction bases with no gene match: 11. CDR3 residues: CASSQAPGGWTEAFF. CDR3 DNA: TGCGCCAGCAGCCAGGCCCCAGGGGGATGGACTGAAGCTTTCTTT. The full variable domain, rest sourced from reference TRBV5-1 and TRBJ1-1, is KAGVTQTPRYLIKTRGQQVTLSCSPISGHRSVSWYQQTPGQGLQFLFEYFSETQRNKGNFPGRFSGRQFSNSRSEMNVSTLELGDSALYLCASSQAPGGWTEAFFGQGTRLTVV.

The rearrangement joins TRBV4-3 to TRBJ1-5; D call uncertain. Trimming stripped 0 bases from V and 0 bases from J, with 6 bases between. Germline V CDR1 and CDR2: LGHNA, YSLEER. The CDR3 loop spans 15 amino acids. The CDR3 sequence: CASSQDSNSNQPQHF. The CDR3 DNA follows: TGCGCCAGCAGCCAAGATTCAAATAGCAATCAGCCCCAGCATTTT.

The chain uses TRBV11-2 and TRBJ1-4; 8 nucleotides match TRBD1. Germline V gives CDR1 SGHAT, CDR2 FQNNGV. The junction had 5 bases not matched to a gene; V was cut back by 4 bases and J by 4 bases. CDR3 length: 15 residues. The CDR3: CASSSRQGLNEKLFF. The CDR3 DNA reads TGTGCCAGCAGCTCCCGACAGGGGCTTAATGAAAAACTGTTTTTT.

The V gene is TRBV5-1, the J gene TRBJ2-3, with 10 bases lining up with TRBD2. Germline-derived CDR1 and CDR2 are SGHRS and YFSETQ. This CDR3 is 17 amino acids long. V gave up 1 base and J gave up 0 bases; unmatched junction bases: 5. The CDR3 region is CASSLTLAGVSTDTQYF. The CDR3 nucleotides read TGCGCCAGCAGCTTGACTCTAGCGGGGGTAAGCACAGATACGCAGTATTTT. The whole variable domain, filled in from reference TRBV5-1 and TRBJ2-3, reads KAGVTQTPRYLIKTRGQQVTLSCSPISGHRSVSWYQQTPGQGLQFLFEYFSETQRNKGNFPGRFSGRQFSNSRSEMNVSTLELGDSALYLCASSLTLAGVSTDTQYFGPGTRLTVL.

The V and J genes are TRBV3-1 (or the pseudogene TRBV3-2) and TRBJ2-1; 15 bases map to TRBD2. The CDR3 length is 18 residues. Germline CDR1 LGHDT, CDR2 YNNKEL (reference sequence). J was trimmed by 3 bases and V by 6 bases; bases with no gene match: 9. The CDR3 reads CASSPRTSGGVLYNEQFF. The CDR3 region has the DNA TGTGCCAGCAGTCCTAGGACTAGCGGGGGGGTGCTCTACAATGAGCAGTTCTTC.

The chain combines TRBV3-1 (or the pseudogene TRBV3-2) with TRBJ2-5; 13 bases match TRBD2. With V trimmed by 4 bases and J by 5 bases, 7 bases remained unmatched. Germline V gene lookup returns CDR1 LGHDT and CDR2 YNNKEL (reference sequence). The CDR3 sequence is 16 residues long. The CDR3 DNA follows: TGTGCCAGCAGCCCCAAGGGACTAGCGGGGAGGGAGACCCAGTACTTC. Protein product: CASSPKGLAGRETQYF.

This clone has only a few counts. The CDR3 loop reads CASSDRPGNTIYF. DNA for the CDR3: TGCGCCAGCAGTGACAGGCCGGGAAACACCATATATTTT. V gene TRBV5-1 combines with J gene TRBJ1-3, with D maybe TRBD1 (6 bases). The V end was cut by 5 bases, the J end by 4 bases, with 10 bases between. The CDR3 has 13 residues. The V gene's germline CDR1 is SGHRS and CDR2 YFSETQ.

The CDR3 spells CAISTGTSGGNIQYF. CDR3 nucleotide sequence: TGTGCCATCAGTACTGGGACTAGCGGGGGGAACATTCAGTACTTC. The rearrangement links TRBV10-3 to TRBJ2-4; TRBD2 agrees at 15 bases. The germline V gene encodes CDR1 ENHRY and CDR2 SYGVKD. V lost 5 bases and J lost 7; bases outside the gene matches: 3. This CDR3 is 15 amino acids long.

This chain joins TRBV10-3 and TRBJ1-2; 8 bases match TRBD1. Germline V gene sequence: CDR1 ENHRY, CDR2 SYGVKD. This CDR3 contains 13 residues. With 10 bases clipped from V and 4 bases from J, the junction kept 8 bases outside the gene matches. Here the CDR3 reads CATYRGSSYGYTF. CDR3 bases: TGTGCCACCTACAGGGGGAGTAGCTATGGCTACACCTTC.

The chain uses TRBV3-1 (or the pseudogene TRBV3-2) and TRBJ1-1; 7 bases align to TRBD1. Trimming removed 0 bases from V and 4 bases from J; junction bases left unmatched: 2. Germline V gives CDR1 LGHDT, CDR2 YNNKEL (reference sequence). The CDR3 is 14 residues long. This chain's CDR3 is CASSQDAGGTEAFF. CDR3 coding DNA: TGTGCCAGCAGCCAAGACGCAGGGGGCACTGAAGCTTTCTTT.

The rearrangement uses TRBV10-3 and TRBJ2-1; 7 nucleotides match TRBD1. There are 13 residues in the CDR3. The V gene's germline CDR1 is ENHRY and CDR2 SYGVKD. J was trimmed by 8 bases and V by 0 bases; bases with no gene match: 1. The CDR3 spells CAISESGGYEQFF. Here the CDR3 DNA reads TGTGCCATCAGTGAGTCAGGGGGCTATGAGCAGTTCTTC.

This chain uses TRBV19 with TRBJ1-1; D is unresolved. This CDR3 comprises 17 residues. Germline V gene sequence: CDR1 LNHDA, CDR2 SQIVND (reference sequence). The ends were cut back, 1 base at V and 12 bases at J, with 27 bases in the middle. Here the CDR3 reads CASSIAVVGLDGMKTFF. DNA for the CDR3: TGTGCCAGTAGTATAGCCGTTGTAGGACTTGATGGGATGAAGACTTTCTTT.

The gene calls are TRBV6-2 or TRBV6-3 and TRBJ1-6; the match to TRBD1 covers 9 bases. The V and J ends lost 5 bases and 7 bases, in that order; junction bases with no gene match: 9. The CDR3 is 16 residues long. Germline V gene lookup returns CDR1 MNHEY and CDR2 SVGEGT. CDR3 coding DNA: TGTGCCAGCAGTACCTCCGGGACAGGGAAAAATTCACCCCTCCACTTT. Residues: CASSTSGTGKNSPLHF.

About this clone: Germline is not matched at one junction end, which may reflect a read error. The chain is built from TRBV7-2 and TRBJ1-1; D is uncertain. The CDR3 extends over 14 amino acids. Germline CDR1 SGHTA, CDR2 FQGNSA. This chain's CDR3 is CASSLAGVLAEAFF. Written as DNA, the CDR3 is TGTGCCAGCAGCCTAGCCGGGGTACTCGCTGAAGCTTTCTTT.

The rearrangement links TRBV11-3 to TRBJ1-1; 7 bases are shared with TRBD1. The CDR3 has 14 amino acids. V lost 6 bases to trimming and J lost 3 bases; unmatched junction nucleotides: 7. Germline V CDR1 and CDR2: SGHNT, YENEEA. CDR3 sequence: CASSLRGLDTEAFF. CDR3 coding DNA: TGTGCCAGCAGTCTGAGGGGGCTTGACACTGAAGCTTTCTTT.

The chain employs TRBV5-1 and TRBJ2-2; 8 bases line up with TRBD2. J was trimmed by 2 bases and V by 0 bases; bases with no gene match: 0. CDR3 length equals 15 residues. Germline V CDR1 and CDR2: SGHRS, YFSETQ. CDR3 in DNA: TGCGCCAGCAGCTTGGTAGCGGGAAACACCGGGGAGCTGTTTTTT. It codes for CASSLVAGNTGELFF.

This chain uses TRBV12-3 or TRBV12-4 with TRBJ1-2, with D possibly matching TRBD1 (6 bases). The CDR3 totals 13 residues. Trimming took off 3 bases at V and 5 bases at J, with 10 bases between the two ends. The DNA for the CDR3 is TGTGCCAGCAGTTTCGGGGGGGCATATGGCTACACCTTC. Translation gives CASSFGGAYGYTF.

CDR3 in amino acids: CASSVDYVPVGQYF. As DNA, the CDR3 is TGTGCCAGCAGCGTAGATTACGTCCCAGTTGGGCAGTATTTT. The rearrangement links TRBV9 to TRBJ2-3, with no clear D. The length of the CDR3 is 14 residues. CDR1 and CDR2 (germline): SGDLS, YYNGEE. Trimming cost V 0 bases and J 11 bases, with 16 bases left between them.

The rearrangement uses TRBV27 and TRBJ1-2; possible D gene TRBD1, 6 bases. The CDR3 sequence is 16 residues long. CDR1 is MNHEY, CDR2 SMNVEV, per germline (reference sequence). V gave up 11 bases and J gave up 4 bases, with 26 bases separating them. The DNA for the CDR3 is TGTGCCCCTATGGAGCAGGAACAGGGAACTGGCTATGGCTACACCTTC. It yields the protein CAPMEQEQGTGYGYTF.

The V gene is TRBV5-1, the J gene TRBJ2-3; 9 bases map to TRBD2. Germline V gives CDR1 SGHRS, CDR2 YFSETQ. This CDR3 contains 13 residues. The V gene end was trimmed by 4 bases and the J gene end by 4 bases; junction bases not matched to a gene: 1. As DNA, the CDR3 is TGCGCCAGCAGCGCGGGGGGGGCAGATACGCAGTATTTT. Its protein is CASSAGGADTQYF.